This TCR beta chain was sequenced during a study of T cell responses to AZD1222 COVID-19 vaccine. Repertoires were generated with immunoSEQ multiplex PCR, while TCRdb's copy carries only in-frame clones and drops some. The sample contains roughly 110,000 clones, 87% of which appear only once. On this clone itself: The antigen remains unidentified.

The CDR3 covers 16 residues. J was trimmed by 2 bases and V by 4 bases; bases with no gene match: 9. The V gene's germline CDR1 is MNHEY and CDR2 SVGAGI. Overall study findings and caveats: White British donors predominated, females outnumbered males, and clonal diversity was possibly underestimated. As reported, nearly half of all spike-specific TCRs target variant regions that are unmutated. The breadth and depth of Spike-specific TCRs increased once two AZD1222 doses had been given.

The receptor was isolated from an adult in good health. The material sequenced was peripheral blood, taken on day 0 of AZD1222 vaccination. The chain employs TRBV6-5 and TRBJ2-7; 9 nucleotides line up with TRBD1. In DNA form, the CDR3 reads TGTGCCAGCAGTTCTGTACAGGGGGCGCCCACCTACGAGCAGTACTTC. It specifies CASSSVQGAPTYEQYF.